The 5 T cell receptor beta chains below come from one sample, sequenced in a study of T cell responses to AZD1222 COVID-19 vaccine (dated by TCRdb to the early 2020s). What this sample's time point label stands for: baseline before first vaccination. Library creation used the immunoSEQ multiplex PCR assay. TCRdb stores this immuneACCESS table with in-frame sequences only. Part of the clones is absent; in the studies checked, under half of the shortfall reflects unresolved V genes, and no reason is known for the rest. For this sample there are roughly 100,000 clones; around 94% appear just once. More than 2% of the sample is taken by the ten largest. This specimen consisted of peripheral blood, obtained on day 0 of AZD1222 vaccination. The receptors originated from an adult in good health.

The J gene is TRBJ1-4, the V gene TRBV30; D gene unclear. V dropped 5 bases and J dropped 0 bases, with 10 bases sitting between them. The CDR3 loop spans 14 amino acids. CDR1 and CDR2 from the germline V gene are GTSNPN and SVGIG (reference sequence). The CDR3 spells CAWGRQATNEKLFF. Here the CDR3 DNA reads TGTGCCTGGGGAAGGCAGGCAACTAATGAAAAACTGTTTTTT.

The chain combines TRBV2 with TRBJ1-2, with 7 bases aligning to TRBD1. The trim removed 8 bases at V and 5 bases at J, leaving 14 bases unmatched. The germline V gene encodes CDR1 SNHLY and CDR2 FYNNEI. The CDR3 spans 15 residues. CDR3 bases: TGTGCCAGCTCAGAGGGGACAGCCGTTAAGTATGGCTACACCTTC. Translated: CASSEGTAVKYGYTF. Looking up the rest from reference TRBV2 and TRBJ1-2 gives the full variable domain: EPEVTQTPSHQVTQMGQEVILRCVPISNHLYFYWYRQILGQKVEFLVSFYNNEISEKSEIFDDQFSVERPDGSNFTLKIRSTKLEDSAMYFCASSEGTAVKYGYTFGSGTRLTVV.

The rearrangement joins TRBV5-4 to TRBJ2-7; 8 bases line up with TRBD2. Germline loops: CDR1 SGHNT, CDR2 YYREEE (reference sequence). With 4 bases clipped from V and 6 bases from J, the junction kept 9 bases outside the gene matches. The CDR3 totals 14 residues. The CDR3 bases are TGTGCCAGCAGCCGAGCGGGAGTCCCGGGCGAGCAGTACTTC. Protein sequence: CASSRAGVPGEQYF.

This clone is a singleton in its sample. The chain carries TRBV27 and TRBJ2-7; D may be TRBD2 (7 bases). This CDR3 has 19 residues. V was clipped by 5 bases and J by 3 bases, with 29 bases between them. Germline V CDR1 and CDR2: MNHEY, SMNVEV (reference sequence). The CDR3 loop is CASSHRLAKLSGDLYEQYF. In DNA, the CDR3 is TGTGCCAGCAGTCATCGACTAGCAAAACTCTCAGGGGACCTCTACGAGCAGTACTTC.

The chain employs TRBV6-5 and TRBJ1-4; D remains unclear. The CDR3 consists of 15 residues. Per the germline V gene, CDR1 is MNHEY and CDR2 is SVGAGI. V was pared by 9 bases and J by 0 bases, with 14 bases between. The CDR3 loop is CASTYMVATNEKLFF. CDR3 nucleotides: TGTGCCAGTACCTACATGGTTGCAACTAATGAAAAACTGTTTTTT.